This TCR beta chain appears in the sequencing data of a study of molecular identifiers for immune sequencing clone quantification. This clonotype was seen repeatedly, ten times or more. As yet, its antigen is unknown. The CDR3 runs 12 residues. Trimming left V 2 bases short and J 8 bases short, with 9 bases between. Germline CDR1 MNHNS, CDR2 SASEGT. Whole-study results and caveats: Spiked-in Jurkat TCR RNA corresponding to one cell was reported as detectable against more than 750,000 naive cells.

TCRdb ran MiXCR on the PCR reads and lists one entry per CDR3 protein. The sample has some 100,000 distinct CDR3 sequences; under 20% are singletons. The V and J genes are TRBV6-1 and TRBJ1-1; D is unclear. The clonotype comes from a human donor in good health. Some libraries in this study had Jurkat cell RNA spiked in. Source material: naive CD8+ T cells from blood, with Jurkat cell RNA spiked in. Subset given: FACS-sorted CD8+CD4-CCR7+CD45RA+ naive T cells. This chain's CDR3 is CASSEIRPEAFF. DNA of the CDR3: TGTGCCAGCAGTGAAATCCGGCCCGAAGCTTTCTTT.